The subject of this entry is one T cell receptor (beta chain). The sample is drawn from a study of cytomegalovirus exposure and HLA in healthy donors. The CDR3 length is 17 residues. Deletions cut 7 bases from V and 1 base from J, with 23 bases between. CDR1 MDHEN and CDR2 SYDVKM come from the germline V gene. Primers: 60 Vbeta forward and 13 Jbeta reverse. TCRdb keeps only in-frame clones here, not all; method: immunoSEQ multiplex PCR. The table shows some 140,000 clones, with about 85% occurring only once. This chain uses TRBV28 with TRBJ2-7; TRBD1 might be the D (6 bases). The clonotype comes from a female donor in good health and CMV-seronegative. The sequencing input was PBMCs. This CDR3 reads CASTPLDTGPASYEQYF. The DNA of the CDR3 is TGTGCCAGCACTCCCCTTGACACAGGGCCAGCATCCTACGAGCAGTACTTC.